The source of this T cell receptor beta chain is a study of CD4 T cells in relation to SARS-CoV-2 and coronaviruses. Whole-study context: PBMCs were cultured with antigen for about eleven days before TCR beta sequencing. Controls used an HIV-1 Nef peptide pool or no peptide. Points from the study as a whole: In about 65% of donors, memory CD4+ clonotypes crossrecognized SARS-CoV-2 and at least one common cold coronavirus spike.

Using immunoSEQ multiplex PCR, the repertoire was profiled, and TCRdb retains in-frame clones only, with some absent. This table has approximately 25,000 clones, around 67% appearing once. CD4+ T cells from unexposed donors were obtained before the COVID-19 pandemic (2011-2018). Isolation of CD4+ T cells took place after roughly nine days in culture. As cell numbers allowed, unexposed-donor CD4+ T cells faced SARS-CoV-2 S/N and four cold-coronavirus spikes. Germline V CDR1 and CDR2: MNHEY, SMNVEV (reference sequence). V was clipped by 2 bases and J by 2 bases, with 12 bases between them. The CDR3 loop spans 15 amino acids. About this clone itself: Antigen specificity is unknown.

The chain links TRBV27 to TRBJ2-5; D tentatively fits TRBD1 or TRBD2 (7 bases each). The sample taken for sequencing was CD4+ T cells from PBMCs, cultured in vitro. This clonotype originated in a human donor in good health. CDR3 sequence (DNA): TGTGCCAGCAGTTTACTCAGGGGGGGACAAGAGACCCAGTACTTC. Amino acids: CASSLLRGGQETQYF.